This is a list of T cell receptor beta chains from one sample in a study of blood T cells in healthy people across ages. TCRdb called the 5' RACE reads again in MiXCR, with one record for every CDR3 protein. The sample has about 640,000 distinct CDR3 sequences, about 43% seen once. Input material: blood. Receptor source: an older man in good health. CDR3s include the opening cysteine and the closing phenylalanine or tryptophan. D genes are given only for firm matches. The size of a clone is reported for some rows only, either as once, few or many, or as a class for expanded clones.

CDR3 length: 16; V gene: TRBV25-1; clone size: few; J gene: TRBJ2-5; D gene: TRBD1; CDR3 protein: CASSEYNRGRGETQYF; CDR3 DNA: TGTGCCAGCAGTGAATATAACAGGGGGCGTGGAGAGACCCAGTACTTC
CDR3 length: 16; V gene: TRBV7-9; clone size: few; J gene: TRBJ1-1; D gene: TRBD1; CDR3 protein: CASSVTGTGVGTEAFF; CDR3 DNA: TGTGCCAGCAGCGTTACCGGGACAGGGGTTGGCACTGAAGCTTTCTTT
CDR3 length: 15; V gene: TRBV20-1; clone size: few; J gene: TRBJ2-5; D gene: TRBD2; CDR3 protein: CSARDNLAGVGEQYF; CDR3 DNA: TGCAGTGCTAGAGATAATCTAGCGGGGGTCGGAGAGCAGTACTTC
CDR3 length: 14; V gene: TRBV6-1; clone size: few; J gene: TRBJ2-5; D gene: -; CDR3 protein: CASSDVKFQETQYF; CDR3 DNA: TGTGCCAGCAGCGACGTTAAGTTCCAAGAGACCCAGTACTTC
CDR3 length: 17; V gene: TRBV5-1; clone size: -; J gene: TRBJ2-2; D gene: TRBD1; CDR3 protein: CASSLDRGRGNTGELFF; CDR3 DNA: TGCGCCAGCAGCTTGGACAGGGGGCGCGGAAACACCGGGGAGCTGTTTTTT
CDR3 length: 14; V gene: TRBV20-1; clone size: few; J gene: TRBJ1-6; D gene: -; CDR3 protein: CSARAGSYNSPLHF; CDR3 DNA: TGCAGTGCTAGAGCCGGGAGCTATAATTCACCCCTCCACTTT
CDR3 length: 15; V gene: TRBV12-3/TRBV12-4; clone size: many; J gene: TRBJ2-1; D gene: TRBD2; CDR3 protein: CASSIASGAGYEQFF; CDR3 DNA: TGTGCCAGCAGCATAGCTAGCGGAGCCGGGTATGAGCAGTTCTTC
CDR3 length: 14; V gene: TRBV6-5; clone size: many; J gene: TRBJ1-5; D gene: -; CDR3 protein: CASSAGYGGQPQHF; CDR3 DNA: TGTGCCAGCAGTGCAGGGTACGGGGGTCAGCCCCAGCATTTT
CDR3 length: 14; V gene: TRBV6-2/TRBV6-3; clone size: few; J gene: TRBJ1-2; D gene: -; CDR3 protein: CASSTWDVNYGYTF; CDR3 DNA: TGTGCCAGCAGTACGTGGGACGTTAACTATGGCTACACCTTC
CDR3 length: 17; V gene: TRBV11-1; clone size: few; J gene: TRBJ2-1; D gene: -; CDR3 protein: CASRRSTRRAGYNEQFF; CDR3 DNA: TGTGCCAGCAGGCGATCGACGAGGAGGGCGGGATACAATGAGCAGTTCTTC
CDR3 length: 11; V gene: TRBV20-1; clone size: -; J gene: TRBJ2-7; D gene: -; CDR3 protein: CSARDNYEQYF; CDR3 DNA: TGCAGTGCCAGGGACAACTACGAGCAGTACTTC
CDR3 length: 14; V gene: TRBV7-2; clone size: -; J gene: TRBJ2-1; D gene: -; CDR3 protein: CASSLGPSQGEQFF; CDR3 DNA: TGTGCCAGCAGCTTAGGTCCTAGCCAGGGTGAGCAGTTCTTC
CDR3 length: 15; V gene: TRBV7-8; clone size: -; J gene: TRBJ2-7; D gene: -; CDR3 protein: CASSLGGERRTEQYF; CDR3 DNA: TGTGCCAGCAGCCTGGGCGGGGAAAGGAGAACCGAGCAGTACTTC
CDR3 length: 14; V gene: TRBV7-9; clone size: many; J gene: TRBJ2-1; D gene: -; CDR3 protein: CASSLTQPPFEQFF; CDR3 DNA: TGTGCCAGCAGCTTAACCCAACCTCCCTTTGAGCAGTTCTTC
CDR3 length: 12; V gene: TRBV20-1; clone size: -; J gene: TRBJ1-2; D gene: -; CDR3 protein: CSASWAADGYTF; CDR3 DNA: TGCAGTGCCAGCTGGGCGGCCGATGGCTACACCTTC
CDR3 length: 14; V gene: TRBV9; clone size: few; J gene: TRBJ2-7; D gene: -; CDR3 protein: CASSIRENSYEQYF; CDR3 DNA: TGTGCCAGCAGCATACGTGAGAACTCCTACGAGCAGTACTTC
CDR3 length: 16; V gene: TRBV6-5; clone size: few; J gene: TRBJ1-5; D gene: -; CDR3 protein: CASSYSIYEEGQPQHF; CDR3 DNA: TGTGCCAGCAGTTACTCGATCTACGAGGAGGGTCAGCCCCAGCATTTT
CDR3 length: 14; V gene: TRBV28; clone size: -; J gene: TRBJ2-2; D gene: TRBD2; CDR3 protein: CAGGASGTTGELFF; CDR3 DNA: TGTGCCGGGGGAGCTAGCGGGACCACCGGGGAGCTGTTTTTT
CDR3 length: 14; V gene: TRBV20-1; clone size: -; J gene: TRBJ2-5; D gene: TRBD2; CDR3 protein: CSAAGTSGIETQYF; CDR3 DNA: TGCAGTGCGGCCGGGACTAGCGGGATCGAGACCCAGTACTTC
CDR3 length: 15; V gene: TRBV5-1; clone size: -; J gene: TRBJ2-5; D gene: TRBD2; CDR3 protein: CASSFDGRMVETQYF; CDR3 DNA: TGCGCCAGCAGCTTCGACGGGAGGATGGTAGAGACCCAGTACTTC
CDR3 length: 12; V gene: TRBV2; clone size: -; J gene: TRBJ2-7; D gene: TRBD1; CDR3 protein: CASRGTGFEQYF; CDR3 DNA: TGTGCCAGCAGGGGGACAGGGTTCGAGCAGTACTTC
CDR3 length: 13; V gene: TRBV30; clone size: -; J gene: TRBJ2-2; D gene: -; CDR3 protein: CAWQWGNTGELFF; CDR3 DNA: TGTGCCTGGCAGTGGGGGAACACCGGGGAGCTGTTTTTT
CDR3 length: 19; V gene: TRBV9; clone size: -; J gene: TRBJ2-1; D gene: -; CDR3 protein: CASSVAGGGGSGPGDEQFF; CDR3 DNA: TGTGCCAGCAGCGTAGCTGGAGGAGGTGGTAGCGGACCGGGGGATGAGCAGTTCTTC
CDR3 length: 12; V gene: TRBV28; clone size: -; J gene: TRBJ1-5; D gene: -; CDR3 protein: CASHDGGGPQHF; CDR3 DNA: TGTGCCAGCCACGACGGGGGTGGGCCCCAGCATTTT
CDR3 length: 15; V gene: TRBV30; clone size: few; J gene: TRBJ2-3; D gene: -; CDR3 protein: CAWSATGALTDTQYF; CDR3 DNA: TGTGCCTGGAGTGCGACGGGGGCCCTCACAGATACGCAGTATTTT
CDR3 length: 14; V gene: TRBV7-9; clone size: -; J gene: TRBJ1-2; D gene: TRBD1; CDR3 protein: CASSRDSFGHGYTF; CDR3 DNA: TGTGCCAGCAGCAGGGACAGTTTTGGTCATGGCTACACCTTC
CDR3 length: 20; V gene: TRBV4-2; clone size: -; J gene: TRBJ2-7; D gene: TRBD2; CDR3 protein: CASSQELSTRGSGSTYEQYF; CDR3 DNA: TGTGCCAGCAGCCAAGAACTGAGCACGAGGGGTAGCGGGAGTACCTACGAGCAGTACTTC
CDR3 length: 15; V gene: TRBV25-1; clone size: -; J gene: TRBJ2-7; D gene: TRBD2; CDR3 protein: CASSEYPGGTYEQYF; CDR3 DNA: TGTGCCAGCAGTGAATATCCGGGAGGCACCTACGAGCAGTACTTC
CDR3 length: 15; V gene: TRBV7-2; clone size: few; J gene: TRBJ2-2; D gene: -; CDR3 protein: CASSFQVQDTGELFF; CDR3 DNA: TGTGCCAGCAGCTTTCAAGTGCAGGACACCGGGGAGCTGTTTTTT
CDR3 length: 16; V gene: TRBV9; clone size: -; J gene: TRBJ1-4; D gene: -; CDR3 protein: CASSVGLVQGNEKLFF; CDR3 DNA: TGTGCCAGCAGCGTAGGGCTGGTACAAGGAAATGAAAAACTGTTTTTT
CDR3 length: 13; V gene: TRBV10-3; clone size: -; J gene: TRBJ1-5; D gene: TRBD1; CDR3 protein: CAIDRVDDQPQHF; CDR3 DNA: TGTGCCATAGACAGGGTAGATGATCAGCCCCAGCATTTT
CDR3 length: 16; V gene: TRBV28; clone size: few; J gene: TRBJ2-5; D gene: -; CDR3 protein: CASTNRPLGSGGWEYF; CDR3 DNA: TGTGCCAGCACCAACCGACCCCTGGGTAGCGGTGGATGGGAGTACTTC
CDR3 length: 11; V gene: TRBV10-2; clone size: once; J gene: TRBJ2-5; D gene: -; CDR3 protein: CASSESVVQYF; CDR3 DNA: TGCGCCAGCAGTGAGTCAGTCGTGCAGTACTTC
CDR3 length: 14; V gene: TRBV20-1; clone size: many; J gene: TRBJ2-3; D gene: -; CDR3 protein: CSAGQRKGSDTQYF; CDR3 DNA: TGCAGTGCTGGCCAGCGGAAGGGCTCAGATACGCAGTATTTT
CDR3 length: 15; V gene: TRBV6-5; clone size: few; J gene: TRBJ1-4; D gene: TRBD1; CDR3 protein: CASSYSGQINEKLFF; CDR3 DNA: TGTGCCAGCAGTTACTCGGGACAGATAAATGAAAAACTGTTTTTT
CDR3 length: 15; V gene: TRBV20-1; clone size: few; J gene: TRBJ2-7; D gene: TRBD2; CDR3 protein: CSARPLDSGSGEQYF; CDR3 DNA: TGCAGTGCTAGACCCCTCGATAGCGGGAGTGGAGAGCAGTACTTC
CDR3 length: 15; V gene: TRBV11-2; clone size: -; J gene: TRBJ2-7; D gene: -; CDR3 protein: CASSLGWGTRYEQYF; CDR3 DNA: TGTGCCAGCAGCTTAGGGTGGGGGACAAGGTACGAGCAGTACTTC
CDR3 length: 12; V gene: TRBV7-9; clone size: -; J gene: TRBJ1-1; D gene: -; CDR3 protein: CASRDVRPEAFF; CDR3 DNA: TGTGCCAGCAGAGACGTTCGGCCCGAAGCTTTCTTT
CDR3 length: 15; V gene: TRBV3-1; clone size: -; J gene: TRBJ2-7; D gene: TRBD1; CDR3 protein: CASSQPRGRSYEQYF; CDR3 DNA: TGTGCCAGCAGCCAACCGAGGGGGCGCTCCTACGAGCAGTACTTC
CDR3 length: 15; V gene: TRBV12-3/TRBV12-4; clone size: -; J gene: TRBJ2-2; D gene: -; CDR3 protein: CASSFVNANTGELFF; CDR3 DNA: TGTGCCAGCAGTTTTGTTAACGCGAACACCGGGGAGCTGTTTTTT
CDR3 length: 14; V gene: TRBV30; clone size: -; J gene: TRBJ1-2; D gene: -; CDR3 protein: CAWRESGSFYGYTF; CDR3 DNA: TGTGCCTGGAGGGAATCAGGGAGCTTCTATGGCTACACCTTC
CDR3 length: 12; V gene: TRBV29-1; clone size: -; J gene: TRBJ2-7; D gene: TRBD1; CDR3 protein: CSVRTGANEQYF; CDR3 DNA: TGCAGCGTCCGGACAGGGGCCAATGAGCAGTACTTC
CDR3 length: 15; V gene: TRBV5-1; clone size: -; J gene: TRBJ2-3; D gene: TRBD1; CDR3 protein: CASSLVGQGEDTQYF; CDR3 DNA: TGCGCCAGCAGCTTGGTGGGACAGGGAGAAGATACGCAGTATTTT
CDR3 length: 17; V gene: TRBV29-1; clone size: many; J gene: TRBJ2-6; D gene: -; CDR3 protein: CSVEEFRGVSGANVLTF; CDR3 DNA: TGCAGCGTTGAAGAGTTTCGTGGGGTCTCTGGGGCCAACGTCCTGACTTTC